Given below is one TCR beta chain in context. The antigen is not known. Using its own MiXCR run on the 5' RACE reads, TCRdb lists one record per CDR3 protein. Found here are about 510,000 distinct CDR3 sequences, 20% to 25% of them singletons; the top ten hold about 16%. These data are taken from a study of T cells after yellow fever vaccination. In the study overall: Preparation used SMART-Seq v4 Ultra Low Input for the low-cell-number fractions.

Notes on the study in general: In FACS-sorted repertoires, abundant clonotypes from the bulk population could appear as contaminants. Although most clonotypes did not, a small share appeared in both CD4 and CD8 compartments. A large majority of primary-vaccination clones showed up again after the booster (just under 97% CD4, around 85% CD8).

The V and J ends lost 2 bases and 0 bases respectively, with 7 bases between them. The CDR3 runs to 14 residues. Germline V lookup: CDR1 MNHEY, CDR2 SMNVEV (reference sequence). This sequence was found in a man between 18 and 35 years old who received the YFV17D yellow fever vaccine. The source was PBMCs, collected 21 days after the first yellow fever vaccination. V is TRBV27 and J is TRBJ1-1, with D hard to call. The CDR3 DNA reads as TGTGCCAGCAGTTTAACAGCTATGAACACTGAAGCTTTCTTT. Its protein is CASSLTAMNTEAFF.